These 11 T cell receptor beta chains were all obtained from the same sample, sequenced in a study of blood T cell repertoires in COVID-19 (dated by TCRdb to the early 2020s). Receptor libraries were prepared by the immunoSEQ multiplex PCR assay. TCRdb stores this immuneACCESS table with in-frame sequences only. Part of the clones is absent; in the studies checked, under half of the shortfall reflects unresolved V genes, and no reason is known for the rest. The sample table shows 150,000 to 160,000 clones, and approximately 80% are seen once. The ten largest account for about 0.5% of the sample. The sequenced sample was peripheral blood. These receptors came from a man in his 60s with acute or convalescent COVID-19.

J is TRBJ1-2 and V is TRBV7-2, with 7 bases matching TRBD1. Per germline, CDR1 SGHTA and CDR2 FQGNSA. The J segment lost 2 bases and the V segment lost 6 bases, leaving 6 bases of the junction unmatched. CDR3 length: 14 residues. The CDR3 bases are TGTGCCAGCAGTCCACAGGGGTTGAACTATGGCTACACCTTC. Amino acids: CASSPQGLNYGYTF.

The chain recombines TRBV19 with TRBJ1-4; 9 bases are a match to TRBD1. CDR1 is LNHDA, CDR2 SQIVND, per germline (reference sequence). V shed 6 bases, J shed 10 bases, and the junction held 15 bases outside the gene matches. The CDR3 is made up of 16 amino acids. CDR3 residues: CASRPGTGGERGKLFF. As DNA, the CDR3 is TGTGCCAGTAGACCAGGCACAGGGGGCGAAAGGGGAAAACTGTTTTTT.

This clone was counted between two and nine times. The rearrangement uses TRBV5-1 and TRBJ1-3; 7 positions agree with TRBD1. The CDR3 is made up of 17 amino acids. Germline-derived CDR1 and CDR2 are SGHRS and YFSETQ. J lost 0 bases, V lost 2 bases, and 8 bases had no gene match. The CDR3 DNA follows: TGCGCCAGCAGCTTTCAGGGGGGCAGAACCTCTGGAAACACCATATATTTT. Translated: CASSFQGGRTSGNTIYF.

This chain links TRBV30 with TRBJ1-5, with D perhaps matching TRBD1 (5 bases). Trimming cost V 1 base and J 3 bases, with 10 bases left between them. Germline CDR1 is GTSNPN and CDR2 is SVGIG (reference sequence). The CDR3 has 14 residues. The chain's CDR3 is CAWSEGLYNQPQHF. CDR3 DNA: TGTGCCTGGAGTGAGGGACTTTACAATCAGCCCCAGCATTTT. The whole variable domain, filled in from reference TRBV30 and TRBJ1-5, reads SQTIHQWPATLVQPVGSPLSLECTVEGTSNPNLYWYRQAAGRGLQLLFYSVGIGQISSEVPQNLSASRPQDRQFILSSKKLLLSDSGFYLCAWSEGLYNQPQHFGDGTRLSIL.

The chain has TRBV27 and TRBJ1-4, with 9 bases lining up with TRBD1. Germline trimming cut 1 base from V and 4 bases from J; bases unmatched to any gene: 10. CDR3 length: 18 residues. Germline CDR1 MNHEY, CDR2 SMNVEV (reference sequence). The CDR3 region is CASSLLAPGQGSNEKLFF. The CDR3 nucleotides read TGTGCCAGCAGTTTATTGGCTCCCGGACAGGGGAGTAATGAAAAACTGTTTTTT.

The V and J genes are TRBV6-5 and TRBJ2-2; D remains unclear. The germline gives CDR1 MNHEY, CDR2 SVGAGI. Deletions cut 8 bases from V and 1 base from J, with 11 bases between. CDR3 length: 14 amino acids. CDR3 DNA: TGTGCCAGCCGGCCAGCGTTGAACACCGGGGAGCTGTTTTTT. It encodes CASRPALNTGELFF.

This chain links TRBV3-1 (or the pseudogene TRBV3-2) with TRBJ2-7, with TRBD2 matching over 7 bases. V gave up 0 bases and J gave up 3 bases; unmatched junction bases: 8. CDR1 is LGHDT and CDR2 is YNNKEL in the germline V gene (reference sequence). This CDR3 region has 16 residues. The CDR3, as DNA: TGTGCCAGCAGCCAAGACAACCCGGGGACTATCTACGAGCAGTACTTC. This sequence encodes CASSQDNPGTIYEQYF.

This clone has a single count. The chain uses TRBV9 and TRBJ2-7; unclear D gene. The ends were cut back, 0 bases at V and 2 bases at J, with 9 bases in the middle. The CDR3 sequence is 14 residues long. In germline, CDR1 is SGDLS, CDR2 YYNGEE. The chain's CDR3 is CASSVDPVTYEQYF. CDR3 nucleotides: TGTGCCAGCAGCGTAGACCCGGTGACCTACGAGCAGTACTTC.

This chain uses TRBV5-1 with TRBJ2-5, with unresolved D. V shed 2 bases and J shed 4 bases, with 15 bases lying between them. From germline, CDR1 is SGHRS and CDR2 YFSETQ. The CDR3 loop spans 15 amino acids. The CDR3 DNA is TGCGCCAGCAGCTTATCCATCGGAGTTGGAGAGACCCAGTACTTC. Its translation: CASSLSIGVGETQYF.

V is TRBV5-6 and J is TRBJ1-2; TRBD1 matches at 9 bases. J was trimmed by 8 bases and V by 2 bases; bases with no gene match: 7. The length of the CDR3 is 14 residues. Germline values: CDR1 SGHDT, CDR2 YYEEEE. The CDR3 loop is CASSLGGQGRGYTF. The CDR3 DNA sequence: TGTGCCAGCAGCTTAGGGGGACAGGGAAGAGGCTACACCTTC.

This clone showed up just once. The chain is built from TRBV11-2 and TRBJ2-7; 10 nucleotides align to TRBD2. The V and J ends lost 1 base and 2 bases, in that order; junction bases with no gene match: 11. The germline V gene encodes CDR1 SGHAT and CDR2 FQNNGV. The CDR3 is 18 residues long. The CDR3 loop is CASSLGPPASGGTYEQYF. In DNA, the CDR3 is TGTGCCAGCAGCTTAGGGCCCCCCGCTAGCGGGGGCACCTACGAGCAGTACTTC. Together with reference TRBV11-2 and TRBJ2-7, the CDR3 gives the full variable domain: EAGVAQSPRYKIIEKRQSVAFWCNPISGHATLYWYQQILGQGPKLLIQFQNNGVVDDSQLPKDRFSAERLKGVDSTLKIQPAKLEDSAVYLCASSLGPPASGGTYEQYFGPGTRLTVT.